This TCR beta chain was retrieved from a study of blood T cell repertoires in COVID-19. Study information: Nucleic acid was either cDNA or gDNA, and it came from T cells, B-cell-depleted T cells, or PBMCs.

Libraries were prepared by immunoSEQ multiplex PCR; TCRdb keeps only in-frame clonotypes and omits some of them. The table lists roughly 150,000 clones, 70% to 90% of them singletons. This CDR3 has 14 residues. The germline V gene encodes CDR1 SGHRS and CDR2 YFSETQ. Trimming took 1 base from V and 8 from J, leaving 15 bases between them. This clone was counted only a few times. Material: peripheral blood. This TCR was sampled from a man older than 75 with COVID-19, enrolled during active disease. The chain is built from TRBV5-1 and TRBJ1-2; D perhaps matches TRBD1 (6 bases). Written as DNA, the CDR3 is TGCGCCAGCAGCTTGTACGGACAGAACCAAGGCTACACCTTC. Its protein product is CASSLYGQNQGYTF.